This entry is about one TCR beta chain. Its antigen remains unknown. This specimen belongs to a study of CD8 T cells in ankylosing spondylitis. Each CDR3 protein is one row after TCRdb ran MiXCR on the 5' RACE reads. The table lists hundreds of thousands of distinct CDR3 sequences, over 9.5% of them singletons. The CDR3 sequence is 17 residues long. V trimming: 4 bases; J trimming: 8 bases; junction bases outside the gene matches: 18. Germline assignment: CDR1 DFQATT and CDR2 SNEGSKA (reference sequence). Findings of the study overall: Within ankylosing spondylitis blood, a TCR beta motif made up of several highly homologous variants appeared to be characteristic.

Sequenced: blood, either unsorted or a sorted T cell fraction (not recorded which). The rearrangement links TRBV20-1 to TRBJ2-1; 9 positions agree with TRBD2. The sequence derives from a male donor with ankylosing spondylitis. Written as DNA, the CDR3 is TGCAGTGCTACATCCCTTGACCCGGGACTAGCTGTCGATGAGCAGTTCTTC. As protein: CSATSLDPGLAVDEQFF.